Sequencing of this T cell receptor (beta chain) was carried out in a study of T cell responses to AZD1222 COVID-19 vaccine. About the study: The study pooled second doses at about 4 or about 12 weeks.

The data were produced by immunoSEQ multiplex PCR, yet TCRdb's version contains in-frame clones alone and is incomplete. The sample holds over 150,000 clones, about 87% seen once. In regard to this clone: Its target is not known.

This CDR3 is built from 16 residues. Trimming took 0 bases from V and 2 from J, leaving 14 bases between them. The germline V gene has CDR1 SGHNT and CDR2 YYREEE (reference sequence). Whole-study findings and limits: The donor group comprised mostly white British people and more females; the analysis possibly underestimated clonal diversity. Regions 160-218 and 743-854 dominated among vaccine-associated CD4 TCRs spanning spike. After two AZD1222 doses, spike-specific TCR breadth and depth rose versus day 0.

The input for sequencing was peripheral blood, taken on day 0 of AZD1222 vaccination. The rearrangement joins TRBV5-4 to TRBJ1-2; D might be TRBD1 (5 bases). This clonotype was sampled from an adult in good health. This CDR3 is CASSLARQGENYGYTF. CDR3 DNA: TGTGCCAGCAGCTTGGCCCGGCAGGGTGAAAACTATGGCTACACCTTC.